This T cell receptor (beta chain) stems from a study of shared clonotypes between healthy human individuals (TCRdb year 2020). Looking at the study overall: The cohort included a few men and a couple of women between 18 and 49 years of age. Leukapheresis yielded between about 0.8 and 9.5 billion PBMCs per donor. For each donor, CD4 naive and CD4 memory were each run on three plates, CD8 naive on two plates, and CD8 memory on one plate. To estimate repertoire size and how much clonotypes are shared between individuals, the study performed deep sequencing of blood TCR repertoires from roughly five healthy adults. To increase sequencing depth and limit assay-specific biases, different laboratories used diverse techniques to prepare libraries and sequence TCR repertoires. The research as a whole found: Incomplete sequencing was indicated by rarefaction of sorted-subset datasets, despite the large sequencing depth. Because the study included a small number of donors, the genetic and exposure-history diversity represented was limited. Larger estimated clonotype richness was generally found for naive subsets than for memory subsets. Higher generation probabilities were observed for clonotypes shared by all four sorted-subset donors than for non-shared clonotypes. Pairwise subsampling led to the expectation that sequencing depth would affect the degree of clonotype sharing among donors. Across a handful of donors, roughly 5.4% of naive CD4, roughly 3.8% of naive CD8, 2.3% of memory CD4, and under 0.45% of memory CD8 clonotypes were shared. Only blood was sampled, and tissue TCR repertoires likely differ from those in blood.

CDR1 and CDR2 are read off the germline V gene (reference sequence) as MNHEY and SMNVEV. Inclusive of the bounding cysteine and phenylalanine, the CDR3 is 12 residues long. Only the CDR3 part of the read is kept: 36 bases, read in frame from the first base. V is pared back by 3 bases and J by 7 bases, with 10 bases lying between the germline termini. For the CD8 naive samples, CD45RO-negative cells were positively selected for CCR7, yielding a CD45RA+CCR7+ population from which TemRA cells were excluded. Healthy HIV-negative adults with no recently reported acute infections or vaccinations were included as donors. Only Caucasian adults living in Nashville, Tennessee, USA were represented among the donors. After blood collection by leukapheresis, PBMCs were isolated using Ficoll-Histopaque density gradient centrifugation and then cryopreserved in the vapor phase of liquid nitrogen. Purity and quantity of every magnetically sorted T cell population were checked by analytical flow cytometry. Each sorted fraction had its genomic DNA isolated and then quantified by UV absorbance on a Nanodrop 2000c.

Concerning this clone: The clone's antigen remains unknown. No qualities accompany the bases; no much larger clone lies one base away.

TCR CDR3 regions were amplified from genomic DNA by multiplex PCR using the deep immunoSEQ assay. Genomic DNA extracted from each cell subset was distributed evenly over all wells of several immunoSEQ 96-well plates, and each plate served as one replicate. Each replicate PCR for sorted subsets received approximately 220 ng genomic DNA, equal to about 29,000 T cell genomes. Purified libraries were quantified with a Qubit 3.0 fluorometer, sized on a Bioanalyzer 2100, and re-quantified with the KAPA Library Quantification kit. Each immunoSEQ 96-well plate was sequenced on its own single-read 150-cycle Illumina NextSeq 550 flow cell. The original methods were these. Because the immunoSEQ output held only junctional sequences and lacked quality scores, the filtering could not match the filtering applied to full-length reads. Sequences were annotated with PyIR, a Python wrapper for IgBLAST v1.9, and V/J genes and CDR3 were assigned using IMGT germline references. Any read was removed if the V/J assignment was weak (E-value above 1e-6), the CDR3 was missing, or the read contained stop codons, out-of-frame junctions, or ambiguous translated residues. V3J clonotypes were defined as sequences sharing the same inferred V gene, J gene, and CDR3 amino acid sequence. The percentage overlap between two repertoires was calculated by dividing the number of shared unique clonotypes by the size of the smaller repertoire. Repertoire richness was assessed with RTK rarefaction, the Chao1 estimator, and Recon v2.1 estimates of unobserved clonotypes. Generation probabilities were computed with OLGA for all TCRbeta clonotypes obtained by the gDNA method from a few donors. The clones in this table, taken by TCRdb from immuneACCESS, are in-frame only. Not every clone is retained; where verified, under half of the shortfall comes from an unresolved V gene, and the cause of the rest is unknown. V and J calls and clone size are copied from that table; D and trimming were computed from the DNA. In this sample the table shows some 2 million clones, about 95% of which occur a single time. The top ten constitute 0.9% to 1.3% of the sample.

The source of this sequence is a man aged 18 to 29 in good health. The sequenced sample consisted of naive CD8+ T cells sorted from blood. This specimen's cell subset or site label, per the study, means: CD45RA+CCR7+. This chain joins TRBV27 to TRBJ2-7; the D gene is unclear. Here is the DNA: TGTGCCAGCAGTTTCGAACGAAGGGAGCAGTACTTC. It translates as CASSFERREQYF.